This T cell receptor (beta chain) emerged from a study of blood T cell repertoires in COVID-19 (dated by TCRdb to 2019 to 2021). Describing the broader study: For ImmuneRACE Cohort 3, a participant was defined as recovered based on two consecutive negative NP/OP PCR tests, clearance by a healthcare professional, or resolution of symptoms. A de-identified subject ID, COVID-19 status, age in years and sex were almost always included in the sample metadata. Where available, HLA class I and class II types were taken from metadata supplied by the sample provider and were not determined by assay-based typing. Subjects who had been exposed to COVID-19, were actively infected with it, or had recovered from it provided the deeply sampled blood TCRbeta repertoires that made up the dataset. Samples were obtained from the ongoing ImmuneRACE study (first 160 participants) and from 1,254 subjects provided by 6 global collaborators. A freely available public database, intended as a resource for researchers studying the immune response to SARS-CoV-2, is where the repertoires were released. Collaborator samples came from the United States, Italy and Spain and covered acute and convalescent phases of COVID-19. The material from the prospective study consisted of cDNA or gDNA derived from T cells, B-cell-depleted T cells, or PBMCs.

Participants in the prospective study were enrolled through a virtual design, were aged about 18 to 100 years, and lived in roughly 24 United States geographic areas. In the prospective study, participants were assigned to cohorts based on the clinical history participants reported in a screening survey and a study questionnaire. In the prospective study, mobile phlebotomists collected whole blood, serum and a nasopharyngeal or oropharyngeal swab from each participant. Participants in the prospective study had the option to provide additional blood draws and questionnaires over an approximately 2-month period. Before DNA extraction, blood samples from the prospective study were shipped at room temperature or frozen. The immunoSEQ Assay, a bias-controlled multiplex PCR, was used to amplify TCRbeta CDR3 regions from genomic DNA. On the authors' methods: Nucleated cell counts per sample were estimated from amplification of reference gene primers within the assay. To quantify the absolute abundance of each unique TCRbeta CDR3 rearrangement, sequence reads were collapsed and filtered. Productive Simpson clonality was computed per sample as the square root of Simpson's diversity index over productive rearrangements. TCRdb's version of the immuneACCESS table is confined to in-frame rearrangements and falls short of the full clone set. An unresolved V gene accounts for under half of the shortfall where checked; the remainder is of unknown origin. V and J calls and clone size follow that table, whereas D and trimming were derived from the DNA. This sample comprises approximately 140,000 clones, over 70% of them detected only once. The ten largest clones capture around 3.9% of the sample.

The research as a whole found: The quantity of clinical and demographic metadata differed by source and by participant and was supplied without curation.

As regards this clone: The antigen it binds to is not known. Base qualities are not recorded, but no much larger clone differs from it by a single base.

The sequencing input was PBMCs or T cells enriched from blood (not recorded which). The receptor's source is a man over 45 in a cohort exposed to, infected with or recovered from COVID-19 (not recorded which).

The DNA is as follows: TGTGCCAGTTCGGGACAGGAGTACTTTTATAGCAATCAGCCCCAGCATTTT. This sequence encodes CASSGQEYFYSNQPQHF. The chain is assembled from TRBV27 and TRBJ1-5, with 8 bases aligning to TRBD1. The junction shows trimming of 9 bases on V and 0 bases on J, and the gene matches do not reach 13 bases of it. The CDR3 goes from the cysteine to the phenylalanine over 17 residues. Only CDR3 DNA remains: 51 bases, in frame from the first base. CDR1 and CDR2 were assigned from the germline V gene (reference sequence) as MNHEY and SMNVEV.